This TCR beta chain emerged from a study of T cell changes during pregnancy in multiple sclerosis. Clones were sequenced by immunoSEQ multiplex PCR, and TCRdb holds only the in-frame ones, with some missing. The profile covers 130,000 or so clones, with about 95% appearing a single time and 0.44% taken by the ten largest. The starting material was peripheral blood, obtained after pregnancy. This TCR came from a female donor with multiple sclerosis, enrolled in a pregnancy study.

The CDR3 spells CASSVLADTDTQYF. CDR3 coding DNA: TGTGCCAGCAGCGTACTAGCGGACACAGATACGCAGTATTTT. The rearrangement joins TRBV9 to TRBJ2-3; TRBD2 matches at 7 bases. CDR1 and CDR2 from the germline V gene are SGDLS and YYNGEE. CDR3 size: 14 residues. After removal of 1 base from V and 2 bases from J, the junction contained 1 base not matched to a gene.